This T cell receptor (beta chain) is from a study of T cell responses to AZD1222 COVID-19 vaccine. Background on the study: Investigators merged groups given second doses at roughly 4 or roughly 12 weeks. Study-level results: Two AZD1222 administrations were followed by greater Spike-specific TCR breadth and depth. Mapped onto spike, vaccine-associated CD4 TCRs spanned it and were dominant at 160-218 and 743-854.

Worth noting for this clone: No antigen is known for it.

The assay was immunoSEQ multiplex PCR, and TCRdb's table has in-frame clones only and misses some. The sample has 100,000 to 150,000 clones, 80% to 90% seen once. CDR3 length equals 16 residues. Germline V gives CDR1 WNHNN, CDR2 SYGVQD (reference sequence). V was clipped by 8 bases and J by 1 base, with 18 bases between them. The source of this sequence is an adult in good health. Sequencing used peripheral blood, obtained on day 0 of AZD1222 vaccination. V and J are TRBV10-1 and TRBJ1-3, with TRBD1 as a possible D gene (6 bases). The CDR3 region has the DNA TGCGCCAGCGGTACGGGCCAACAGGGTTCTGGAAACACCATATATTTT. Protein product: CASGTGQQGSGNTIYF.